What follows are 22 T cell receptor beta chains derived from one specimen sequenced in a study of T cell changes during pregnancy in multiple sclerosis. Assay used: immunoSEQ multiplex PCR; TCRdb lists only in-frame clones, some missing. There are about 64,000 clones in the sample; around 97% occur only once, and approximately 2.3% lies in the top ten. The sample in question was CD8+ T cells from peripheral blood mononuclear cells, obtained after pregnancy. The receptors originated from a female donor with multiple sclerosis, enrolled in a pregnancy study.

The rearrangement uses TRBV27 and TRBJ2-2; D uncertain. V lost 5 bases to trimming and J lost 2 bases, with 6 bases between them. The germline gives CDR1 MNHEY, CDR2 SMNVEV (reference sequence). The CDR3 totals 13 residues. CDR3 bases: TGTGCCAGCAGTCCTTATAACACCGGGGAGCTGTTTTTT. It translates to CASSPYNTGELFF.

The rearrangement links TRBV29-1 to TRBJ2-7, with 8 bases matching TRBD1. From germline, CDR1 is SQVTM and CDR2 ANQGSEA. This CDR3 region has 12 residues. V lost 7 bases and J lost 5; bases outside the gene matches: 7. The CDR3 loop reads CSARTGLNEQYF. CDR3 DNA sequence: TGCAGCGCCCGGACAGGGCTCAACGAGCAGTACTTC.

The chain couples TRBV7-9 to TRBJ1-1; D unresolved. The CDR3 has 13 residues. The germline CDR1 and CDR2 sequences are SEHNR and FQNEAQ (reference sequence). Trimming cost V 1 base and J 5 bases, with 8 bases left between them. The DNA of the CDR3 is TGTGCCAGCAGCTTAGTTGGGAGGACTGAAGCTTTCTTT. It encodes CASSLVGRTEAFF.

The CDR3: CASSSGFSGANVLTF. CDR3 sequence (DNA): TGTGCCAGCAGTTCGGGGTTCTCTGGGGCCAACGTCCTGACTTTC. This chain joins TRBV25-1 and TRBJ2-6; D may be TRBD2 (5 bases). From germline, CDR1 is MGHDK and CDR2 SYGVNS. The V end was cut by 5 bases, the J end by 0 bases, with 8 bases between. The CDR3 consists of 15 residues.

This chain uses TRBV2 with TRBJ1-1; 8 bases align to TRBD1. J was trimmed by 7 bases and V by 1 base; bases with no gene match: 5. Germline V CDR1 and CDR2: SNHLY, FYNNEI. CDR3 length equals 14 residues. For the CDR3, the DNA is TGTGCCAGCAGTGAAGTTGATGGGACAGGTGAAGCTTTCTTT. It translates to CASSEVDGTGEAFF.

The chain couples TRBV27 to TRBJ2-4; 8 bases align to TRBD1. The CDR3 consists of 14 residues. V dropped 5 bases and J dropped 1; count of bases not matched to a gene: 1. Germline CDR1 MNHEY, CDR2 SMNVEV (reference sequence). For the CDR3, the DNA is TGTGCCAGCAGTCACAGGGGGGCCAAAAACATTCAGTACTTC. Protein product: CASSHRGAKNIQYF.

The rearrangement uses TRBV19 and TRBJ2-3; D is perhaps TRBD1 (5 bases). The V and J ends lost 9 bases and 8 bases respectively, with 24 bases between them. The CDR3 extends over 15 amino acids. CDR1 is LNHDA, CDR2 SQIVND, per germline (reference sequence). Here the CDR3 DNA reads TGTGCCAGCACTGGGGCCACCCGAGGCCTTATTACGCAGTATTTT. This codes for CASTGATRGLITQYF.

This sequence joins TRBV7-9 and TRBJ1-1, with a possible D match to TRBD1 (6 bases). The germline V and J ends were trimmed by 6 bases and 4 bases, with 21 bases remaining between them. The CDR3 is 16 residues long. In germline, CDR1 is SEHNR, CDR2 FQNEAQ (reference sequence). CDR3 residues: CASSPPVRGAGTEAFF. In DNA form, the CDR3 reads TGTGCCAGCAGTCCCCCTGTGCGGGGGGCAGGCACTGAAGCTTTCTTT. Filled out from reference TRBV7-9 and TRBJ1-1, the complete variable domain reads DTGVSQNPRHKITKRGQNVTFRCDPISEHNRLYWYRQTLGQGPEFLTYFQNEAQLEKSRLLSDRFSAERPKGSFSTLEIQRTEQGDSAMYLCASSPPVRGAGTEAFFGQGTRLTVV.

This chain joins TRBV7-9 and TRBJ1-4; D call uncertain. The CDR3 is made up of 15 amino acids. Germline loops: CDR1 SEHNR, CDR2 FQNEAQ (reference sequence). Trimming shortened V by 4 bases and J by 1 base, and 10 bases separated the two germline ends. CDR3 in amino acids: CASSSWPQTNEKLFF. The CDR3 nucleotides are TGTGCCAGCAGCTCCTGGCCTCAAACTAATGAAAAACTGTTTTTT.

The chain employs TRBV5-4 and TRBJ1-4, with 9 bases fitting TRBD1. Germline V gives CDR1 SGHNT, CDR2 YYREEE (reference sequence). The J segment lost 7 bases and the V segment lost 4 bases, leaving 20 bases of the junction unmatched. The CDR3 consists of 19 residues. This chain's CDR3 is CASSKTSGTGRFGGEKLFF. The CDR3 coding sequence is TGTGCCAGCAGCAAAACCTCCGGGACAGGGAGGTTTGGGGGTGAAAAACTGTTTTTT.

The chain carries TRBV19 and TRBJ2-1; 12 bases map to TRBD2. This CDR3 spans 13 amino acids. The germline gives CDR1 LNHDA, CDR2 SQIVND (reference sequence). After removal of 5 bases from V and 12 bases from J, the junction contained 5 bases not matched to a gene. The CDR3 region is CASSPGLAGAQFF. The DNA of the CDR3 is TGTGCCAGTAGTCCGGGACTAGCGGGCGCGCAGTTCTTC.

V usage is TRBV7-2 and J usage is TRBJ2-1; TRBD2 matches at 13 bases. Germline loops: CDR1 SGHTA, CDR2 FQGNSA. The junction had 7 bases not matched to a gene; V was cut back by 2 bases and J by 6 bases. This CDR3 region has 17 residues. CDR3 protein: CASSLNRGTSGINEQFF. The DNA of the CDR3 is TGTGCCAGCAGCTTAAATCGCGGGACTAGCGGGATCAATGAGCAGTTCTTC.

The chain couples TRBV5-1 to TRBJ2-5; TRBD1 matches at 7 bases. This CDR3 has 14 residues. V lost 0 bases and J lost 4; bases outside the gene matches: 3. Germline V gene data show CDR1 as SGHRS and CDR2 as YFSETQ. CDR3 in DNA: TGCGCCAGCAGCTTGGCGACAGGGTTAGAGACCCAGTACTTC. Translating it yields CASSLATGLETQYF.

The chain employs TRBV29-1 and TRBJ1-1; D gene ambiguous. CDR1 is SQVTM and CDR2 is ANQGSEA in the germline V gene. The CDR3 runs to 13 residues. V lost 6 bases to trimming and J lost 4 bases, with 15 bases between them. CDR3 sequence reads: CSVLGRDGTEAFF. The CDR3 DNA reads as TGCAGCGTGCTGGGGAGAGACGGCACTGAAGCTTTCTTT.

The rearrangement joins TRBV5-1 to TRBJ2-7, with 10 bases matching TRBD2. Trimming cost V 4 bases and J 3 bases; bases outside gene matches: 7. Germline values: CDR1 SGHRS, CDR2 YFSETQ. The CDR3 contains 15 residues. The CDR3 loop reads CASSGSGTSDYEQYF. The CDR3 DNA is TGCGCCAGCAGCGGATCCGGGACTAGCGACTACGAGCAGTACTTC.

The chain employs TRBV19 and TRBJ2-5; 8 nucleotides agree with TRBD2. Trimming cost V 5 bases and J 4 bases; bases outside gene matches: 9. The CDR3 covers 15 residues. Germline CDR1 is LNHDA and CDR2 is SQIVND (reference sequence). The CDR3 is CASSSGTRGGETQYF. CDR3 DNA sequence: TGTGCCAGTAGTTCCGGGACTAGAGGAGGAGAGACCCAGTACTTC.

This rearrangement joins TRBV7-9 to TRBJ2-2; TRBD1 agrees at 9 bases. This CDR3 has 15 amino acids. V was pared by 5 bases and J by 2 bases, with 3 bases of the junction left unmatched. Germline lookup yields CDR1 SEHNR and CDR2 FQNEAQ (reference sequence). The CDR3 DNA reads TGTGCCAGCAGCCCGGGACAGGGCAACACCGGGGAGCTGTTTTTT. Translated: CASSPGQGNTGELFF.

The V call is TRBV27, the J call TRBJ2-2; D possibly corresponds to TRBD2 (6 bases). The germline V gene encodes CDR1 MNHEY and CDR2 SMNVEV (reference sequence). This CDR3 comprises 13 residues. V was pared by 7 bases and J by 7 bases, with 13 bases between. The CDR3 coding sequence is TGTGCCAGCAAACCCCTCGGGGGCGGGGAGCTGTTTTTT. It encodes CASKPLGGGELFF.

V usage is TRBV7-9 and J usage is TRBJ2-1; 8 positions match TRBD1. With V trimmed by 5 bases and J by 4 bases, 7 bases remained unmatched. Germline CDR1 and CDR2: SEHNR and FQNEAQ (reference sequence). This CDR3 comprises 15 residues. The CDR3 coding sequence is TGTGCCAGCAGCCAACAGGGGGGTATTTACAATGAGCAGTTCTTC. Encoded protein: CASSQQGGIYNEQFF.

CDR3 in DNA: TGTGCCAGCAGCCGGAGCGGGATTTCCTACAATGAGCAGTTCTTC. Translated: CASSRSGISYNEQFF. V gene TRBV9 combines with J gene TRBJ2-1, with 7 bases identical to TRBD2. Trimming cost V 4 bases and J 1 base; bases outside gene matches: 5. CDR3 size: 15 residues. The germline V gene has CDR1 SGDLS and CDR2 YYNGEE.

The chain has TRBV27 and TRBJ2-7; D is possibly TRBD2 (5 bases). V lost 5 bases, J lost 3 bases, and 17 bases lay in between. There are 15 residues in the CDR3. Germline V gene data show CDR1 as MNHEY and CDR2 as SMNVEV (reference sequence). The CDR3 spells CASSPTPGGDYEQYF. CDR3 in DNA: TGTGCCAGCAGTCCTACTCCAGGAGGCGACTACGAGCAGTACTTC.

The rearrangement joins TRBV19 to TRBJ2-7; weak D call: TRBD2 (6 bases). The CDR3 covers 13 residues. In germline, CDR1 is LNHDA, CDR2 SQIVND (reference sequence). Trimming cost V 5 bases and J 0 bases, with 8 bases left between them. The CDR3 coding sequence is TGTGCCAGTAGTCTGGGGGGCTCCTACGAGCAGTACTTC. This codes for CASSLGGSYEQYF.